Presented here are 26 T cell receptor beta chains from one specimen sequenced in a study of identical twins. From the 5' RACE reads, TCRdb called clonotypes with MiXCR, one entry per CDR3 protein. In the table there are 300,000 to 400,000 distinct CDR3 sequences, roughly 9% of which are singletons. The specimen was naive T cells sorted from blood. The receptors come from a woman aged 45-65 years in good health.

The CDR3 sequence: CAISVQTGNANVLTF. The CDR3 DNA reads as TGTGCCATCAGTGTCCAGACAGGGAATGCCAACGTCCTGACTTTC. V usage is TRBV10-3 and J usage is TRBJ2-6, with 7 bases that match TRBD1. Losses at the gene ends were 4 bases for V and 7 bases for J; bases not matched to a gene: 7. CDR1 and CDR2 (germline): ENHRY, SYGVKD. CDR3 length equals 15 residues.

This clonotype came up many times. The chain couples TRBV12-3 or TRBV12-4 to TRBJ2-3, with TRBD1 matching over 7 bases. Germline trimming cut 4 bases from V and 1 base from J; bases unmatched to any gene: 5. The CDR3 totals 15 residues. The CDR3 nucleotides read TGTGCCAGCAGTTATAGGACAGGCGGCACAGATACGCAGTATTTT. It yields the protein CASSYRTGGTDTQYF.

In its sample, this clonotype was seen many times. The CDR3 sequence is CASSQVGNIQYF. CDR3 nucleotides: TGCGCCAGCAGCCAAGTAGGAAACATTCAGTACTTC. The chain is built from TRBV4-1 and TRBJ2-4; the D is unclear. The CDR3 is made up of 12 amino acids. Trimming pared 1 base from V and 6 bases from J, leaving 4 bases between. From germline, CDR1 is MGHRA and CDR2 YSYEKL.

The V gene is TRBV12-3 or TRBV12-4, the J gene TRBJ1-6; no reliable D call. The germline V and J ends were trimmed by 0 bases and 9 bases, with 9 bases remaining between them. The CDR3 has 14 residues. CDR3 protein: CASSLALGSSPLHF. CDR3 bases: TGTGCCAGCAGTTTAGCGCTTGGGAGTTCACCCCTCCACTTT.

This clonotype was picked up a small number of times. V gene TRBV12-3 or TRBV12-4 combines with J gene TRBJ2-5; the D gene is possibly TRBD2 (5 bases). The CDR3 is 13 amino acids. The germline V and J ends were trimmed by 7 bases and 3 bases, with 12 bases remaining between them. The CDR3 region is CASKPPGEETQYF. CDR3 DNA: TGTGCCAGCAAACCGCCCGGGGAAGAGACCCAGTACTTC.

V usage is TRBV20-1 and J usage is TRBJ2-1; 9 nucleotides line up with TRBD2. The CDR3 has 14 amino acids. Germline V gene sequence: CDR1 DFQATT, CDR2 SNEGSKA (reference sequence). V was clipped by 5 bases and J by 7 bases; unmatched bases: 9. This CDR3 is CSALMGLAGNEQFF. Written as DNA, the CDR3 is TGCAGTGCTCTAATGGGACTAGCAGGAAATGAGCAGTTCTTC.

V gene TRBV20-1 combines with J gene TRBJ1-1; D is perhaps TRBD1 (6 bases). Germline V gives CDR1 DFQATT, CDR2 SNEGSKA (reference sequence). Trimming removed 6 bases from V and 4 bases from J, with 21 bases in between. CDR3 size: 15 residues. CDR3 nucleotide sequence: TGCAGTGCCACCCCTGGGGGGGGCAGGGGCACTGAAGCTTTCTTT. Translating gives CSATPGGGRGTEAFF.

This clonotype showed up just a few times. The chain recombines TRBV27 with TRBJ2-1, with D perhaps matching TRBD2 (5 bases). The V gene lost 7 bases and the J gene lost 6 bases, with 22 bases spanning the gap. Germline CDR1 MNHEY, CDR2 SMNVEV (reference sequence). The CDR3 is 16 residues long. The CDR3 loop reads CASTKTRAETRNEQFF. The CDR3 DNA follows: TGTGCCAGCACTAAAACGAGAGCGGAGACGCGCAATGAGCAGTTCTTC.

This clonotype was detected only a few times. The gene calls are TRBV7-9 and TRBJ1-1, with 8 positions matching TRBD1. V shed 2 bases and J 5 bases; nucleotides not matched to a gene: 4. This CDR3 has 14 amino acids. Germline CDR1 SEHNR, CDR2 FQNEAQ (reference sequence). The CDR3: CASSLINRGTEAFF. The DNA for the CDR3 is TGTGCCAGCAGCTTAATTAACAGGGGGACTGAAGCTTTCTTT. Complete variable domain (other parts from reference TRBV7-9 and TRBJ1-1): DTGVSQNPRHKITKRGQNVTFRCDPISEHNRLYWYRQTLGQGPEFLTYFQNEAQLEKSRLLSDRFSAERPKGSFSTLEIQRTEQGDSAMYLCASSLINRGTEAFFGQGTRLTVV.

This clonotype showed up just a few times. The chain recombines TRBV24-1 with TRBJ2-3, with D possibly matching TRBD2 (6 bases). The CDR3 has 12 amino acids. The germline V gene encodes CDR1 KGHDR and CDR2 SFDVKD. V lost 12 bases and J 1 base, leaving 10 bases between the germline ends. The CDR3 DNA reads TGTGCCGAGAGGGAGGGCACAGATACGCAGTATTTT. Amino acid sequence: CAEREGTDTQYF.

The CDR3 protein is CATSDPTLNTAGGYTF. DNA of the CDR3: TGTGCCACCAGTGATCCTACCCTCAACACAGCGGGTGGCTACACCTTC. The rearrangement links TRBV24-1 to TRBJ1-2, with D unresolved. The V and J ends lost 3 bases and 7 bases respectively, with 20 bases between them. CDR1 KGHDR and CDR2 SFDVKD come from the germline V gene. The CDR3 spans 16 residues.

The CDR3 loop reads CASSARQAQAYNEKLFF. CDR3 bases: TGTGCCAGCTCAGCCCGACAGGCTCAGGCTTATAATGAAAAACTGTTTTTT. The rearrangement links TRBV18 to TRBJ1-4, with D perhaps matching TRBD1 (6 bases). V was trimmed by 5 bases and J by 4 bases, leaving 20 bases between them. Germline CDR1 and CDR2: KGHSH and LQKENI. The CDR3 is 17 amino acids.

The sample holds many counts of this clonotype. CDR3 nucleotides: TGCAGTGCTAGCGGGAGGACGACCTACGAGCAGTACTTC. Translation: CSASGRTTYEQYF. The chain couples TRBV20-1 to TRBJ2-7, with 7 bases that match TRBD2. The germline gives CDR1 DFQATT, CDR2 SNEGSKA (reference sequence). J was trimmed by 2 bases and V by 3 bases; bases with no gene match: 4. The CDR3 extends over 13 amino acids.

This clonotype came up many times. The chain carries TRBV29-1 and TRBJ2-1; D is undetermined. The ends were cut back, 4 bases at V and 8 bases at J, with 12 bases in the middle. This CDR3 region has 12 residues. Germline V gives CDR1 SQVTM, CDR2 ANQGSEA. CDR3 nucleotides: TGCAGCGTTGGAAAGCTTATGGATGAGCAGTTCTTC. It specifies CSVGKLMDEQFF.

This clonotype was recorded a few times. The CDR3 DNA reads as TGTGCCAGCAGTCCCCGGGACAGGGCACCAGAGACCCAGTACTTC. This sequence encodes CASSPRDRAPETQYF. This chain joins TRBV6-1 and TRBJ2-5, with 9 positions matching TRBD1. In germline, CDR1 is MNHNS, CDR2 SASEGT. With V trimmed by 5 bases and J by 4 bases, 8 bases remained unmatched. The CDR3 is 15 residues long.

The table lists this clonotype with a few counts. An end of the junction does not agree with germline; a read error may underlie this. The genes are TRBV7-7 and TRBJ2-7; TRBD2 is a possible D gene (6 bases). This CDR3 is built from 14 residues. In germline, CDR1 is SSHAT, CDR2 FNYEAQ (reference sequence). CDR3 nucleotides: TGTGCTAGCAACCCGACTAGAAAGGTCTGGGAGCAGTACTTC. It translates to CASNPTRKVWEQYF.

The rearrangement uses TRBV28 and TRBJ1-5; D not certain. Germline CDR1 and CDR2: MDHEN and SYDVKM. V was pared by 6 bases and J by 5 bases, with 5 bases between. The CDR3 consists of 11 residues. This CDR3 is CASSTDQPQHF. The DNA of the CDR3 is TGTGCCAGCAGCACCGATCAGCCCCAGCATTTT.

This clonotype was seen many times. The chain couples TRBV5-1 to TRBJ1-1; no reliable D call. CDR1 is SGHRS and CDR2 is YFSETQ in the germline V gene. CDR3 length: 13 amino acids. Trimming took 2 bases from V and 1 from J, leaving 6 bases between them. The CDR3: CASSLKRNTEAFF. CDR3 coding DNA: TGCGCCAGCAGCTTAAAGAGGAACACTGAAGCTTTCTTT.

Comments on this clonotype: A much larger clone lies a single base off, so this may be a read error. This chain joins TRBV12-3 or TRBV12-4 and TRBJ2-2, with TRBD2 as a possible D gene (5 bases). The CDR3 spans 15 residues. CDR3 sequence reads: CASSSVLPNTGEPFF. CDR3 nucleotide sequence: TGTGCCAGCAGTTCGGTTCTACCTAACACCGGGGAGCCGTTTTTT.

This clonotype was seen ten or more times. This sequence joins TRBV5-1 and TRBJ2-1; maybe TRBD2 (6 bases). The CDR3 runs to 13 residues. The ends were cut back, 4 bases at V and 7 bases at J, with 12 bases in the middle. Germline assignment: CDR1 SGHRS and CDR2 YFSETQ. The CDR3 region is CASSALARNEQFF. The CDR3 DNA reads as TGCGCCAGCAGCGCGCTAGCGAGGAATGAGCAGTTCTTC.

The table lists this clonotype with a few counts. The V call is TRBV5-1, the J call TRBJ2-5; 7 nucleotides match TRBD2. Germline loops: CDR1 SGHRS, CDR2 YFSETQ. The CDR3 has 16 amino acids. Trimming took 0 bases from V and 2 from J; bases not matched to a gene: 7. The CDR3 spells CASSLGSAGVQETQYF. DNA of the CDR3: TGCGCCAGCAGCTTGGGTAGCGCGGGAGTACAAGAGACCCAGTACTTC.

This clonotype was found a few times. V usage is TRBV5-5 and J usage is TRBJ2-2; possibly TRBD1 for D (5 bases). CDR3 length: 16 amino acids. In germline, CDR1 is SGHKS, CDR2 YYEKEE (reference sequence). V gave up 0 bases and J gave up 3 bases, with 12 bases separating them. This chain's CDR3 is CASSLVAGRYTGELFF. The CDR3 bases are TGTGCCAGCAGCTTGGTAGCAGGGCGATACACCGGGGAGCTGTTTTTT.

This clonotype occurred a few times. The genes are TRBV5-1 and TRBJ1-5, with TRBD1 identical over 7 bases. The CDR3 totals 14 residues. V lost 0 bases, J lost 9 bases, and 6 bases stayed unmatched. The germline V gene encodes CDR1 SGHRS and CDR2 YFSETQ. CDR3 in DNA: TGCGCCAGCAGCTTGGAGGGGGCCCCATGGCCCCAGCATTTT. As protein: CASSLEGAPWPQHF.

This clonotype was seen at least ten times. This chain joins TRBV7-6 and TRBJ1-1; 7 positions agree with TRBD1. From germline, CDR1 is SGHVS and CDR2 FNYEAQ. The CDR3 length is 14 residues. V lost 5 bases to trimming and J lost 2 bases; unmatched junction nucleotides: 5. The CDR3 spells CASSHRDRNTEAFF. As DNA, the CDR3 is TGTGCCAGCAGCCACCGGGACAGAAACACTGAAGCTTTCTTT.

V and J are TRBV12-3 or TRBV12-4 and TRBJ2-2, with D perhaps being TRBD1 or TRBD2 (8 bases each). Trimming removed 3 bases at V and 6 bases at J, with 14 bases between. The CDR3 consists of 15 residues. CDR3 coding DNA: TGTGCCAGCAGTTTTGTAGCGGGACAGGCCGGGGAGCTGTTTTTT. Encoded protein: CASSFVAGQAGELFF.

This clonotype occurred many times. This chain uses TRBV11-2 with TRBJ1-2; possible D gene TRBD1, 5 bases. The CDR3 runs to 14 residues. Trimming stripped 4 bases from V and 7 bases from J, with 16 bases between. Germline V gene lookup returns CDR1 SGHAT and CDR2 FQNNGV. CDR3 nucleotide sequence: TGTGCCAGCAGCTCTTACAGGCGCCCGGCTGGCTACACCTTC. Its translation is CASSSYRRPAGYTF.